This T cell receptor beta chain was profiled in a study of shared clonotypes between healthy human individuals. The germline CDR1 and CDR2 sequences are MNHNS and SASEGT. The CDR3 extends over 15 amino acids. Trimming shortened V by 2 bases and J by 3 bases, and 11 bases separated the two germline ends. Profiled with immunoSEQ multiplex PCR; TCRdb holds only in-frame clones, not every one. Among about 960,000 clones listed, approximately 80% were seen once. This receptor was taken from a man between 18 and 35 years old in good health. The rearrangement joins TRBV6-1 to TRBJ1-5; D remains unclear. Sample: memory CD4+ T cells sorted from blood. Subset in this sample: CD45RA-negative fraction. CDR3 protein: CASSESPMINQPQHF. The CDR3 DNA reads TGTGCCAGCAGTGAATCCCCCATGATCAATCAGCCCCAGCATTTT.